The present entry profiles one T cell receptor beta chain with its context. The sample comes from a study of blood T cell repertoires in COVID-19. The CDR3 extends over 16 amino acids. Per germline, CDR1 LGHDT and CDR2 YNNKEL (reference sequence). Germline trimming cut 4 bases from V and 1 base from J; bases unmatched to any gene: 8. The table came from immunoSEQ multiplex PCR; TCRdb's copy has only in-frame clones and leaves some out. The table has under 250,000 clones, over 75% seen once. Sequencing was performed on peripheral blood. The receptor comes from a man between 50 and 59 years old with COVID-19, enrolled during active disease. This chain links TRBV3-1 (or the pseudogene TRBV3-2) with TRBJ2-7, with 9 bases identical to TRBD1. Here the CDR3 DNA reads TGTGCCAGCAGCCCTTACCGGGACAGGGTTTCCTACGAGCAGTACTTC. As protein: CASSPYRDRVSYEQYF.